This T cell receptor (beta chain) was captured in a study of monozygotic twins with inflammatory bowel disease. General study points: Healthy co-twins, by inverse Simpson, had higher TCRbeta diversity than their siblings with IBD.

The germline CDR1 and CDR2 sequences are SGHRS and YFSETQ. The CDR3 is 16 residues long. Per sample, reverse transcription was split into eight reactions. The UMIs contained a 6-nucleotide sample barcode. They were added by template switching during cDNA synthesis. TCRdb reprocessed the 5' RACE reads; each CDR3 protein has one entry and no DNA is given. There are 350,000 to 550,000 distinct CDR3 sequences in the sample, with roughly 2.2% held by the top ten. For this clonotype: Its antigen is as yet unknown.

The rearrangement links TRBV5-1 to TRBJ2-4; as DNA is missing, the TRBD2 call by TCRdb cannot be tested. The sequencing sample was made of blood. The receptor's source is a human donor with ulcerative colitis or Crohn's disease, or a healthy co-twin of an affected twin (not recorded which). The CDR3 region is CASSPDYGLAKNIQYF.